Described below is a single T cell receptor (beta chain) sequence and its context. Antigen specificity is unknown. These data are taken from a study of CD8 T cells in Susac syndrome. Overall study results and limits: The relatively small number of individuals in the TCR sequencing and HLA analysis was acknowledged by the study.

V was pared by 5 bases and J by 7 bases, with 9 bases between. CDR1 SQVTM and CDR2 ANQGSEA come from the germline V gene. This CDR3 spans 11 amino acids. Random hexamers were used to reverse transcribe an amount of roughly 0.45 to 1 ug RNA. TCRdb used MiXCR to reprocess the immunoSEQ multiplex PCR reads, holding one entry per CDR3 protein. Of approximately 94,000 distinct CDR3 sequences listed, around 95% were seen once; the top ten hold 0.3%. The sequenced material came from CD8+ T cells from PBMCs. The receptor was isolated from a human donor with Susac syndrome. The chain links TRBV29-1 to TRBJ2-1; D gene uncertain. DNA for the CDR3: TGCAGCGTTCCAACGGCGAATGAGCAGTTCTTC. This gives the protein CSVPTANEQFF.